A single sample gave rise to the 22 T cell receptor beta chains below, sequenced in a study of T cell repertoires in cytomegalovirus infection. Each CDR3 protein is one row after TCRdb ran MiXCR on the reads. The sample gives around 190,000 distinct CDR3 sequences, approximately 14% of which show up once; roughly 27% is in the top ten. The specimen was PBMCs. The receptors were gathered from a human donor in good health (CMV status not recorded). Some clones in this sample may be carry-over from other donors' samples.

In its sample, this clonotype was seen many times. The rearrangement joins TRBV12-3 or TRBV12-4 to TRBJ1-1; 8 bases match TRBD1. V lost 5 bases to trimming and J lost 2 bases; unmatched junction nucleotides: 7. This CDR3 has 15 amino acids. The CDR3 nucleotides are TGTGCCAGCAGTCGTCAAGACAGGGGCAACACTGAAGCTTTCTTT. This codes for CASSRQDRGNTEAFF.

This clonotype was seen ten or more times. The CDR3 loop is CASRRGWNQPQHF. In nucleotides, the CDR3 is TGTGCCAGCCGCCGGGGTTGGAATCAGCCCCAGCATTTT. The chain couples TRBV27 to TRBJ1-5, with D uncertain. Trimming shortened V by 8 bases and J by 4 bases, and 12 bases separated the two germline ends. CDR3 length: 13 residues. Germline CDR1 is MNHEY and CDR2 is SMNVEV (reference sequence).

This clonotype was detected many times. The chain employs TRBV12-3 or TRBV12-4 and TRBJ1-2; TRBD1 agrees at 9 bases. The junction had 6 bases not matched to a gene; V was cut back by 6 bases and J by 4 bases. The CDR3 is 14 residues long. Here the CDR3 reads CASSIDRGAYGYTF. The CDR3 DNA reads as TGTGCCAGCAGCATCGACAGGGGGGCCTATGGCTACACCTTC.

At least ten counts were recorded for this clonotype. The chain combines TRBV6-2 or TRBV6-3 with TRBJ2-1; D remains ambiguous. V was trimmed by 8 bases and J by 9 bases, leaving 23 bases between them. CDR3 size: 15 residues. Germline values: CDR1 MNHEY, CDR2 SVGEGT. This CDR3 reads CASEGTRPAAAEQFF. For the CDR3, the DNA is TGTGCCAGCGAAGGAACCCGCCCGGCCGCGGCTGAGCAGTTCTTC.

This clonotype turned up a few times. The chain recombines TRBV7-9 with TRBJ2-5, with 9 bases fitting TRBD2. After removal of 3 bases from V and 1 base from J, the junction contained 9 bases not matched to a gene. The germline gives CDR1 SEHNR, CDR2 FQNEAQ (reference sequence). There are 17 residues in the CDR3. The CDR3 DNA sequence: TGTGCCAGCAGCTTCCCACCGGGCGGGAGGGTCCAAGAGACCCAGTACTTC. Residues: CASSFPPGGRVQETQYF.

The chain joins TRBV19 to TRBJ2-1; TRBD1 matches at 7 bases. The CDR3 contains 11 residues. Germline assignment: CDR1 LNHDA and CDR2 SQIVND (reference sequence). Trimming took 8 bases from V and 8 from J; bases not matched to a gene: 3. The CDR3 coding sequence is TGTGCCAGTCGACAGGGCGATGAGCAGTTCTTC. Translation gives CASRQGDEQFF.

This clonotype was observed a few times. The chain's CDR3 is CASSDPGLEVVANTGELFF. In DNA form, the CDR3 reads TGTGCCAGCAGCGACCCAGGTCTTGAAGTTGTCGCGAACACCGGGGAGCTGTTTTTT. This chain links TRBV7-8 with TRBJ2-2; D gene unclear. CDR1 and CDR2 (germline): SGHVS, FQNEAQ. The ends were cut back, 5 bases at V and 0 bases at J, with 22 bases in the middle. The CDR3 contains 19 residues.

This chain joins TRBV5-1 and TRBJ2-3, with D unclear. Germline assignment: CDR1 SGHRS and CDR2 YFSETQ. V was cut by 7 bases and J by 2 bases, with 14 bases left in between. This CDR3 spans 14 amino acids. The CDR3 reads CASASSDHTDTQYF. Written as DNA, the CDR3 is TGCGCCAGCGCCTCCTCTGATCACACAGATACGCAGTATTTT.

V gene TRBV11-2 combines with J gene TRBJ2-6, with a weak D call TRBD1 (6 bases). Germline CDR1 SGHAT, CDR2 FQNNGV. CDR3 length equals 20 residues. Trimming removed 0 bases at V and 3 bases at J, with 21 bases between. The CDR3 DNA follows: TGTGCCAGCAGCTTAGATCTTGGGGAAACAGGGTATGGTGGGGCCAACGTCCTGACTTTC. This codes for CASSLDLGETGYGGANVLTF.

This clonotype was detected ten times or more. The CDR3 DNA reads TGTGCCAGCAGAACAGGGCGGAACACTGAAGCTTTCTTT. It translates to CASRTGRNTEAFF. The chain joins TRBV12-3 or TRBV12-4 to TRBJ1-1, with D perhaps TRBD1 (6 bases). The CDR3 runs 13 residues. Trimming removed 6 bases from V and 1 base from J, with 9 bases in between.

This clonotype was seen a single time. The J gene is TRBJ1-2, the V gene TRBV27, with D uncertain. CDR3 size: 13 residues. The germline V gene encodes CDR1 MNHEY and CDR2 SMNVEV (reference sequence). V was cut by 5 bases and J by 4 bases, with 11 bases left in between. The CDR3, as DNA: TGTGCCAGCAGTGACGGGCCAGTCTATGGCTACACCTTC. Amino acid sequence: CASSDGPVYGYTF.

This clonotype was observed at least ten times. The genes are TRBV6-1 and TRBJ1-2; D remains ambiguous. The CDR3 loop spans 16 amino acids. Germline lookup yields CDR1 MNHNS and CDR2 SASEGT. V was clipped by 6 bases and J by 0 bases, with 17 bases between them. The CDR3 bases are TGTGCCAGCAGCCCAAATCTCGTACCTGCTAACTATGGCTACACCTTC. Its translation: CASSPNLVPANYGYTF.

The chain joins TRBV7-9 to TRBJ2-7; no definite D call. Looked up from germline, CDR1 is SEHNR and CDR2 is FQNEAQ (reference sequence). V lost 5 bases and J lost 4, with 12 bases in between. This CDR3 has 13 amino acids. The CDR3 loop is CASSEVSRYEQYF. CDR3 DNA: TGTGCCAGCAGCGAGGTATCGAGGTACGAGCAGTACTTC.

The sample holds many counts of this clonotype. The chain recombines TRBV28 with TRBJ1-3; D unresolved. The germline V gene has CDR1 MDHEN and CDR2 SYDVKM. V lost 3 bases and J lost 2, with 11 bases in between. The CDR3 length is 15 residues. The CDR3 protein is CASSFGPRTGNTIYF. In DNA form, the CDR3 reads TGTGCCAGCAGTTTCGGGCCAAGAACTGGAAACACCATATATTTT.

V usage is TRBV7-3 and J usage is TRBJ2-5; 9 bases align to TRBD2. Trimming removed 5 bases from V and 2 bases from J; junction bases left unmatched: 6. The V gene's germline CDR1 is SGHTA and CDR2 FQGTGA. The CDR3 loop spans 15 amino acids. CDR3: CASSPAAGGQETQYF. In DNA, the CDR3 is TGTGCCAGCAGCCCCGCCGCGGGAGGGCAAGAGACCCAGTACTTC. Using reference TRBV7-3 and TRBJ2-5 for the parts outside the CDR3, the full variable domain is GAGVSQTPSNKVTEKGKYVELRCDPISGHTALYWYRQSLGQGPEFLIYFQGTGAADDSGLPNDRFFAVRPEGSVSTLKIQRTERGDSAVYLCASSPAAGGQETQYFGPGTRLLVL.

This clonotype was seen only a few times. This chain uses TRBV20-1 with TRBJ2-7; D perhaps matches TRBD2 (7 bases). Trimming removed 5 bases at V and 2 bases at J, with 16 bases between. The CDR3 sequence is 14 residues long. Germline assignment: CDR1 DFQATT and CDR2 SNEGSKA (reference sequence). The CDR3 loop reads CSACGEGVTYEQYF. CDR3 bases: TGCAGTGCTTGCGGGGAGGGGGTCACCTACGAGCAGTACTTC.

This clonotype has ten or more counts. The chain has TRBV7-9 and TRBJ2-7; D not certain. Trimming stripped 5 bases from V and 2 bases from J, with 7 bases between. Germline V gene data show CDR1 as SEHNR and CDR2 as FQNEAQ (reference sequence). This CDR3 is built from 12 residues. The CDR3 loop is CASSPPAYEQYF. The CDR3 coding sequence is TGTGCCAGCAGCCCTCCAGCCTACGAGCAGTACTTC.

This clonotype was seen many times. The chain uses TRBV28 and TRBJ2-7; D is ambiguous. The CDR3 has 13 amino acids. Germline V CDR1 and CDR2: MDHEN, SYDVKM. V was cut by 3 bases and J by 0 bases, with 6 bases left in between. The CDR3 DNA is TGTGCCAGCAGTTTGACAATCTCCTACGAGCAGTACTTC. Protein sequence: CASSLTISYEQYF.

The chain uses TRBV20-1 and TRBJ2-7, with D uncertain. V was cut by 2 bases and J by 7 bases, with 6 bases left in between. CDR3 length: 10 residues. Germline V lookup: CDR1 DFQATT, CDR2 SNEGSKA (reference sequence). The CDR3 reads CSARLGEQYF. The CDR3 DNA sequence: TGCAGTGCTAGATTGGGGGAGCAGTACTTC.

This clonotype has at least ten counts. V is TRBV7-3 and J is TRBJ2-1; D is possibly TRBD2 (6 bases). The germline CDR1 and CDR2 sequences are SGHTA and FQGTGA. V lost 2 bases and J lost 8, with 13 bases in between. The length of the CDR3 is 14 residues. Written as DNA, the CDR3 is TGTGCCAGCAGCTTAGGACTACCTACAGATGAGCAGTTCTTC. Its protein product is CASSLGLPTDEQFF. Full variable domain (remainder filled in from reference TRBV7-3 and TRBJ2-1): GAGVSQTPSNKVTEKGKYVELRCDPISGHTALYWYRQSLGQGPEFLIYFQGTGAADDSGLPNDRFFAVRPEGSVSTLKIQRTERGDSAVYLCASSLGLPTDEQFFGPGTRLTVL.

The table lists this clonotype with a few counts. The chain joins TRBV28 to TRBJ2-7; D is possibly TRBD1 or TRBD2 (5 bases each). The CDR3 consists of 12 residues. V was pared by 7 bases and J by 7 bases, with 14 bases between. Germline V gives CDR1 MDHEN, CDR2 SYDVKM. CDR3: CASITRGGEQYF. CDR3 in DNA: TGTGCCAGCATAACTAGGGGCGGAGAGCAGTACTTC.

A remark on this clonotype: At one end, the junction sequence differs from germline, possibly due to a read error. V is TRBV5-1 and J is TRBJ2-1, with 8 bases fitting TRBD2. Germline V CDR1 and CDR2: SGHRS, YFSETQ. CDR3 length: 15 residues. The CDR3 coding sequence is TGCGCCAGCAACTTGGGTAGCGGGGCCCTCGATGAGCAGTTCTTC. As protein: CASNLGSGALDEQFF.